This paragraph reports one TCR beta chain. Its antigen is undetermined. This entry is derived from a study of T cell responses to AZD1222 COVID-19 vaccine. Study-level points and caveats: Only a handful of people who got AZD1222 tested seropositive at baseline. Females made up more of the donors, who were largely white British, and clonal diversity may have come out too low. The reported proportion of spike-specific TCRs targeting unmutated variant regions was nearly half.

CDR1 and CDR2 from the germline V gene are SGHKS and YYEKEE (reference sequence). Trimming left V 4 bases short and J 4 bases short, with 14 bases between. CDR3 length equals 14 residues. The protocol was immunoSEQ multiplex PCR, while the TCRdb copy is restricted to in-frame clones and leaves out a portion. Among around 120,000 clones listed, 90% to 95% were seen once. This clonotype originated in an adult in good health. V usage is TRBV5-5 and J usage is TRBJ2-5; no clear D. This sample comprised peripheral blood, obtained on day 0 of AZD1222 vaccination. CDR3 bases: TGTGCCAGCAGCCGACCGGGCCCCTCAGAGACCCAGTACTTC. Translating it yields CASSRPGPSETQYF. Full variable domain (rest looked up from reference TRBV5-5 and TRBJ2-5): DAGVTQSPTHLIKTRGQQVTLRCSPISGHKSVSWYQQVLGQGPQFIFQYYEKEERGRGNFPDRFSARQFPNYSSELNVNALLLGDSALYLCASSRPGPSETQYFGPGTRLLVL.